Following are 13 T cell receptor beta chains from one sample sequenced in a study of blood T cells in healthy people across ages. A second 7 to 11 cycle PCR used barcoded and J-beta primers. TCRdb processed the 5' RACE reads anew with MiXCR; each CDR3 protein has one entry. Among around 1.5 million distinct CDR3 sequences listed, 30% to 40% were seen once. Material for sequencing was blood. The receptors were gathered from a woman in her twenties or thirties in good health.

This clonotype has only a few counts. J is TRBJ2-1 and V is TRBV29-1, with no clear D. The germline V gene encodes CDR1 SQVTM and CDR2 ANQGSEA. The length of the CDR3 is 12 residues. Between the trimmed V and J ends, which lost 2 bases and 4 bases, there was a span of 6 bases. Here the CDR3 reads CSVELRYNEQFF. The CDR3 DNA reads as TGCAGCGTTGAACTGCGTTACAATGAGCAGTTCTTC.

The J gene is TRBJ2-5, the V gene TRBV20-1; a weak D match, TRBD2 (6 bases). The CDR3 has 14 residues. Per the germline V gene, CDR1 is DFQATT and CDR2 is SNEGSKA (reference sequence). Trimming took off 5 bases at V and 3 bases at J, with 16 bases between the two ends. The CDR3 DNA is TGCAGTGCTCGCCGTGGAGGGCTTAAAGAGACCCAGTACTTC. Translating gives CSARRGGLKETQYF.

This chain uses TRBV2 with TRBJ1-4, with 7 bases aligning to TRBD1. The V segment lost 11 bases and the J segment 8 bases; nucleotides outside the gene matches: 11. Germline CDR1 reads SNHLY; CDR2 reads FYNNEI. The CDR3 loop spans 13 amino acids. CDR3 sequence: CAGRQGLVEKLFF. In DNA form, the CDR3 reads TGTGCCGGACGACAGGGTCTGGTGGAAAAACTGTTTTTT.

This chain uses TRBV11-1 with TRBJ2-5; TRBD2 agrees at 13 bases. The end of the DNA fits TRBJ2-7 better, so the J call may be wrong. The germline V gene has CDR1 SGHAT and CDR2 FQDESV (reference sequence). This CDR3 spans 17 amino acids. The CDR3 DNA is TGTGCCAGCAGCTTAGTGTTTGGACTAGCGGGAGACAACGAGCAGTACTTC. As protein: CASSLVFGLAGDNEQYF.

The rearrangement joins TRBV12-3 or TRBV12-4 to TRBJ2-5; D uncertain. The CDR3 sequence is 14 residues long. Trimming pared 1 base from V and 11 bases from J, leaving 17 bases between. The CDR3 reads CASSLGQWQQGQYF. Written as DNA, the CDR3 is TGTGCCAGCAGTTTAGGGCAGTGGCAACAAGGGCAGTACTTC.

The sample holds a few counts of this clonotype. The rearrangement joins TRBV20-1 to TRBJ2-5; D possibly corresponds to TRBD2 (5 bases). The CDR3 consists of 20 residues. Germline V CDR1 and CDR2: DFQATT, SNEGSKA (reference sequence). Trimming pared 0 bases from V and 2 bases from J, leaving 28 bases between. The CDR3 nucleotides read TGCAGTGCTAGAGAGTCCATGAAGGGCGTTGCGGGTTTCCTTCAAGAGACCCAGTACTTC. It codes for CSARESMKGVAGFLQETQYF.

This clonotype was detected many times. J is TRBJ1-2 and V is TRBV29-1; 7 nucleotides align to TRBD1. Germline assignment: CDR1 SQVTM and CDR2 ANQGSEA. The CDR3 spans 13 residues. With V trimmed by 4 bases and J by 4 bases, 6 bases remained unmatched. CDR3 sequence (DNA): TGCAGCGTTGTAACGGGACAGAGCTATGGCTACACCTTC. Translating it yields CSVVTGQSYGYTF.

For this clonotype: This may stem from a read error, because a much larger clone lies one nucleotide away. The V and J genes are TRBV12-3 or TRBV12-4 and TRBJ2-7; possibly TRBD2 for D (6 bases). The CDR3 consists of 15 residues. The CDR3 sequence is CASSLAGLGSYERYF. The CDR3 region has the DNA TGTGCCAGCAGTTTAGCGGGACTCGGCTCCTACGAGCGGTACTTC.

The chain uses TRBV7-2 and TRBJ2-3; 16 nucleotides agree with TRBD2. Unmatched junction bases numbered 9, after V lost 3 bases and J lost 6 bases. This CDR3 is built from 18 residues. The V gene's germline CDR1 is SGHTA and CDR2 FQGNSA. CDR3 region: CASSFSGTSGGARDTQYF. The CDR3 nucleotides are TGTGCCAGCAGCTTCTCCGGGACTAGCGGGGGGGCCAGGGATACGCAGTATTTT.

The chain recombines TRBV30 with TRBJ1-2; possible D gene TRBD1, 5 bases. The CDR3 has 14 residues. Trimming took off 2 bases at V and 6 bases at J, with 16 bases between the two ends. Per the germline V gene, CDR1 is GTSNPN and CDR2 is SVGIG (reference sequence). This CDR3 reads CAWSIVIPGHGYTF. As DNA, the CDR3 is TGTGCCTGGAGTATCGTCATTCCAGGGCATGGCTACACCTTC.

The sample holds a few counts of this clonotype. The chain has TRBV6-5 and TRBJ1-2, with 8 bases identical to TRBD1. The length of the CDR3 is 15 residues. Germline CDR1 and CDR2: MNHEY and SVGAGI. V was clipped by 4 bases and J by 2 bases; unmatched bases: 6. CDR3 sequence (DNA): TGTGCCAGCAGTTTTGGACAGGGTGGGAACTATGGCTACACCTTC. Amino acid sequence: CASSFGQGGNYGYTF.

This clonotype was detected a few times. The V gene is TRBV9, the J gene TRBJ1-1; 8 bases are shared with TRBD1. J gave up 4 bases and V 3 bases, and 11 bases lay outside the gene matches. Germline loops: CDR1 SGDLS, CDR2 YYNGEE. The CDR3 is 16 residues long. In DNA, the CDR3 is TGTGCCAGCAGCGAATCCTTCTCTGGACAGGGCACTGAAGCTTTCTTT. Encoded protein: CASSESFSGQGTEAFF.

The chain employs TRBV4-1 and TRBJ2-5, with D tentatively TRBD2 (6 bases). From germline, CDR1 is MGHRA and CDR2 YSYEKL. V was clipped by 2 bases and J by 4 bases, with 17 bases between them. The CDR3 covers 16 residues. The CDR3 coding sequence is TGCGCCAGCAGCCAATCCGGGACTCTTCTAGGAGAGACCCAGTACTTC. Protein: CASSQSGTLLGETQYF.